The next 2 T cell receptor beta chains were all read from a single sample in a study of blood T cell repertoires in COVID-19. The protocol was immunoSEQ multiplex PCR, while the TCRdb copy is restricted to in-frame clones and leaves out a portion. The sample includes some 250,000 clones, 70% to 90% of them seen just once. Sequencing was performed on PBMCs or T cells enriched from blood (not recorded which). All receptors derive from a woman between 35 and 50 years old with acute COVID-19.

This clone was observed once. The rearrangement joins TRBV28 to TRBJ1-2; TRBD1 agrees at 7 bases. The CDR3 length is 12 residues. Looked up from germline, CDR1 is MDHEN and CDR2 is SYDVKM. V shed 7 bases and J 3 bases; nucleotides not matched to a gene: 2. CDR3 in amino acids: CASKQGYYGYTF. The CDR3 DNA reads TGTGCCAGCAAACAGGGGTACTATGGCTACACCTTC.

This clone was recorded only once. The junction differs from germline at one of its ends, possibly a read error. The chain carries TRBV25-1 and TRBJ2-7; 8 positions agree with TRBD1. The CDR3 has 11 residues. Per germline, CDR1 MGHDK and CDR2 SYGVNS. The CDR3 here is CASSEGGTGHF. CDR3 DNA sequence: TGTGCCAGCAGTGAAGGAGGGACAGGACACTTC.